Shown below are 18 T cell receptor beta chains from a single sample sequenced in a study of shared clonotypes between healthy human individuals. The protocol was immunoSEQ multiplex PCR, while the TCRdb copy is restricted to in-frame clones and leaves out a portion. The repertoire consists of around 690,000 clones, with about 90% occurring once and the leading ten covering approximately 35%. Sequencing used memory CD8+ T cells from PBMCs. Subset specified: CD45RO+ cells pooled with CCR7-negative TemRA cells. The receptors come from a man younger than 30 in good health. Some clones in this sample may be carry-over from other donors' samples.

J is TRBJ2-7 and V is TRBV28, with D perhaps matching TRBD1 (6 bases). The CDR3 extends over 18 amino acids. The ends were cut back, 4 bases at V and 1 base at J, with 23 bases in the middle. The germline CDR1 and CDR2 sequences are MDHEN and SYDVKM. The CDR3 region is CASSSIYLTGYGSYEQYF. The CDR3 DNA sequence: TGTGCCAGCAGTTCAATTTACCTAACAGGGTATGGTTCCTACGAGCAGTACTTC. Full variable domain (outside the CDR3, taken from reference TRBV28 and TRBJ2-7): DVKVTQSSRYLVKRTGEKVFLECVQDMDHENMFWYRQDPGLGLRLIYFSYDVKMKEKGDIPEGYSVSREKKERFSLILESASTNQTSMYLCASSSIYLTGYGSYEQYFGPGTRLTVT.

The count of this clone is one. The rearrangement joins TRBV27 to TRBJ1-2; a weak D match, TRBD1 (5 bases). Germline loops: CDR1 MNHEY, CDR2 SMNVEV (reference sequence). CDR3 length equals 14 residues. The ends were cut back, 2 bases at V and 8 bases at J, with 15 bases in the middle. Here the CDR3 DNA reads TGTGCCAGCAGTTTAGTGGGGGACGTAGGGGGCTACACCTTC. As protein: CASSLVGDVGGYTF.

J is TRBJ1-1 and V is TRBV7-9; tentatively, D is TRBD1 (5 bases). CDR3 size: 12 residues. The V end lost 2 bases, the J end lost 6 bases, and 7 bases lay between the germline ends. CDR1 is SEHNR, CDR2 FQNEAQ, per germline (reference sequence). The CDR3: CASSLRGAEAFF. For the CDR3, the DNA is TGTGCCAGCAGCTTACGGGGGGCTGAAGCTTTCTTT.

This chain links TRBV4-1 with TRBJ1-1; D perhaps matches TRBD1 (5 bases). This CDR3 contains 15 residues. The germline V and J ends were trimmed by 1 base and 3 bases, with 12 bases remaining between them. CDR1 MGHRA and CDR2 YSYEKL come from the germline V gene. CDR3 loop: CASSQVGEWDTEAFF. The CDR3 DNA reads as TGCGCCAGCAGCCAAGTGGGGGAATGGGACACTGAAGCTTTCTTT.

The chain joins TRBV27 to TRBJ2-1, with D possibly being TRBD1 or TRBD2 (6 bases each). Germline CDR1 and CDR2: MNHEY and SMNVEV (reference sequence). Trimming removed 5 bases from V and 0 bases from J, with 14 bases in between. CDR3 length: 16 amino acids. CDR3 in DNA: TGTGCCAGCAGTCCCTCGGAGGGGGACTCCTACAATGAGCAGTTCTTC. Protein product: CASSPSEGDSYNEQFF.

CDR3 sequence: CASRYGTSGNTIYF. DNA of the CDR3: TGTGCCAGTAGGTACGGGACCTCTGGAAACACCATATATTTT. The chain is built from TRBV19 and TRBJ1-3, with a possible D match to TRBD1 (5 bases). The germline gives CDR1 LNHDA, CDR2 SQIVND (reference sequence). The CDR3 contains 14 residues. V lost 6 bases to trimming and J lost 0 bases, with 9 bases between them. Together with reference TRBV19 and TRBJ1-3, the CDR3 gives the full variable domain: DGGITQSPKYLFRKEGQNVTLSCEQNLNHDAMYWYRQDPGQGLRLIYYSQIVNDFQKGDIAEGYSVSREKKESFPLTVTSAQKNPTAFYLCASRYGTSGNTIYFGEGSWLTVV.

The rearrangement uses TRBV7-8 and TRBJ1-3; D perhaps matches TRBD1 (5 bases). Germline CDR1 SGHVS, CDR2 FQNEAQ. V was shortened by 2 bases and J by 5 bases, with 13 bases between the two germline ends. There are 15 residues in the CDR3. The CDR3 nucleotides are TGTGCCAGCAGCTTACAGGGCCACGGAAGAAACACCATATATTTT. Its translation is CASSLQGHGRNTIYF.

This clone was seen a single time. CDR3 DNA sequence: TGTGCCAGCAGTTTATTCTCGCCTCGTAATAATGAGCAGTTCTTC. This codes for CASSLFSPRNNEQFF. This chain uses TRBV27 with TRBJ2-1, with no clear D. CDR1 is MNHEY, CDR2 SMNVEV, per germline (reference sequence). V was trimmed by 1 base and J by 7 bases, leaving 14 bases between them. The CDR3 has 15 residues.

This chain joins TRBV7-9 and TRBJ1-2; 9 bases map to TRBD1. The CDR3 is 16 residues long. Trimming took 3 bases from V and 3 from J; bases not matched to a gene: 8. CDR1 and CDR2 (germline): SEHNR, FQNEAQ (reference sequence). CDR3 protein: CASSLGRDREDYGYTF. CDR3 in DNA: TGTGCCAGCAGCTTGGGCCGGGACAGGGAGGACTATGGCTACACCTTC.

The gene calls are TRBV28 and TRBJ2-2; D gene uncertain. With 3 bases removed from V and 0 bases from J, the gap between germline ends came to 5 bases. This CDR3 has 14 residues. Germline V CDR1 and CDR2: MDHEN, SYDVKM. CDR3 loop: CASSFTTNTGELFF. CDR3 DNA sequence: TGTGCCAGCAGTTTTACGACGAACACCGGGGAGCTGTTTTTT.

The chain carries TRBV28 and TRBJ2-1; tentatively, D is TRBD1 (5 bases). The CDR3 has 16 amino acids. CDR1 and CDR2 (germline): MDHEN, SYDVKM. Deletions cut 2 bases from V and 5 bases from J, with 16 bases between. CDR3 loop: CASSLVGSGPNNEQFF. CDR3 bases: TGTGCCAGCAGTTTAGTCGGGTCAGGGCCTAACAATGAGCAGTTCTTC.

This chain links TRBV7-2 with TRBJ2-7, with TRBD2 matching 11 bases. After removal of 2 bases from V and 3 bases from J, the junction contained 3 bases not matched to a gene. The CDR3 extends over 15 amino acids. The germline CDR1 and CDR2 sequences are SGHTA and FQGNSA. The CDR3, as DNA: TGTGCCAGCAGCTTAACGGGGACTAGCGGCTACGAGCAGTACTTC. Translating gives CASSLTGTSGYEQYF.

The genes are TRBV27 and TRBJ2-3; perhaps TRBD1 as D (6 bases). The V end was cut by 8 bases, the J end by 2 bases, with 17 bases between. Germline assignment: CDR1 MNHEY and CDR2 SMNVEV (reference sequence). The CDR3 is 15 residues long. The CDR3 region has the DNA TGTGCCAGCCGAGAGGACAGAATAGCCACAGATACGCAGTATTTT. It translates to CASREDRIATDTQYF.

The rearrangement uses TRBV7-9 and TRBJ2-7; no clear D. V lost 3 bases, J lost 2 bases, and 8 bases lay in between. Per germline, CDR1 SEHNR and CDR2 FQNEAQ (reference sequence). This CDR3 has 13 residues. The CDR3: CASSFPKPYEQYF. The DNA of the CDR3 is TGTGCCAGCAGCTTCCCCAAGCCCTACGAGCAGTACTTC.

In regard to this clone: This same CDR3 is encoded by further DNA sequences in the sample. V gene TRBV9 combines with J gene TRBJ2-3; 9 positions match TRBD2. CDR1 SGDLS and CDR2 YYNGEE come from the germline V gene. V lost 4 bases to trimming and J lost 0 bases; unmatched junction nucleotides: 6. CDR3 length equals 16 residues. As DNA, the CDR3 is TGTGCCAGCAGCCCCGGCACTAGCGGGAGCACAGATACGCAGTATTTT. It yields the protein CASSPGTSGSTDTQYF.

DNA for the CDR3: TGCGCCAGCAGCCAAGGTCCGGGACTAGCAACGGGCGAGCAGTACTTC. Encoded protein: CASSQGPGLATGEQYF. The genes are TRBV4-3 and TRBJ2-7; 9 bases map to TRBD2. The CDR3 consists of 16 residues. Germline-derived CDR1 and CDR2 are LGHNA and YSLEER. V shed 1 base, J shed 6 bases, and the junction held 10 bases outside the gene matches.

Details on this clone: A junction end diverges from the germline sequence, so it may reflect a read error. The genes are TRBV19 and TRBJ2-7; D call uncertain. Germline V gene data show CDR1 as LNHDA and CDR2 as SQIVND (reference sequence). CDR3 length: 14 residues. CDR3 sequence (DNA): TGTGCCGGTAGTATAAAAGGTCAGAGCTACGAGCAGTACTTC. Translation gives CAGSIKGQSYEQYF.

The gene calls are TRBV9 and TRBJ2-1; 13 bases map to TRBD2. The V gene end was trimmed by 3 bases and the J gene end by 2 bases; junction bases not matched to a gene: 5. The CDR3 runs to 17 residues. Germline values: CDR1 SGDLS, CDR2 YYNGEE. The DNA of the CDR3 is TGTGCCAGCAGCGAGCGGACTAGCGGGAGTACCTACAATGAGCAGTTCTTC. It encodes CASSERTSGSTYNEQFF.